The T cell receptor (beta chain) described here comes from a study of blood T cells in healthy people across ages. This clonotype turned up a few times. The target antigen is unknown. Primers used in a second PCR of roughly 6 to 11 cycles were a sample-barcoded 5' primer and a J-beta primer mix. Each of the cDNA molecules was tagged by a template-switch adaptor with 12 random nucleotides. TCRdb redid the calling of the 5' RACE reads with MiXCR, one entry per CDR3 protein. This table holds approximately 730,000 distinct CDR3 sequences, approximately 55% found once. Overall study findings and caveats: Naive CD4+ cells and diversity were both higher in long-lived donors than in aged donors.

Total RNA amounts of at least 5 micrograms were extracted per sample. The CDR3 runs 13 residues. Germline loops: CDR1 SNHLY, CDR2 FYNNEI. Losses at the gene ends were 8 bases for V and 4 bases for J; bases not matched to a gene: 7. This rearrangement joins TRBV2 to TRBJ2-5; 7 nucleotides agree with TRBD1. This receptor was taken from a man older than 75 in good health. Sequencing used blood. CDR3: CASFRDSRETQYF. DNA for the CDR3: TGTGCCAGCTTCCGGGACAGTAGAGAGACCCAGTACTTC.